The 18 T cell receptor beta chains given below trace back to one sample, sequenced in a study of T cells in localized non-small cell lung cancer. Assay used: immunoSEQ multiplex PCR; TCRdb lists only in-frame clones, some missing. This table holds around 50,000 clones, approximately 86% found once. The material sequenced was PBMCs, taken before any cancer treatment. The receptors originated from a female donor with stage II lung adenocarcinoma.

This chain connects TRBV19 to TRBJ1-6; weak D call: TRBD1 (6 bases). The V end was cut by 4 bases, the J end by 1 base, with 8 bases between. The CDR3 runs 15 residues. Germline V CDR1 and CDR2: LNHDA, SQIVND (reference sequence). CDR3 DNA: TGTGCCAGTAGTACACAGGGTTCCTATAATTCACCCCTCCACTTT. Its protein product is CASSTQGSYNSPLHF.

The chain couples TRBV5-6 to TRBJ2-5, with 8 nucleotides matching TRBD1. CDR3 length: 14 residues. CDR1 is SGHDT and CDR2 is YYEEEE in the germline V gene. Unmatched junction bases numbered 7, after V lost 5 bases and J lost 4 bases. In DNA, the CDR3 is TGTGCCAGCAGGCAGACAGGGGCCGGAGAGACCCAGTACTTC. Amino acid sequence: CASRQTGAGETQYF.

The chain couples TRBV4-1 to TRBJ1-4; tentative D call: TRBD1 (6 bases). Germline loops: CDR1 MGHRA, CDR2 YSYEKL. V lost 3 bases and J 5 bases, leaving 13 bases between the germline ends. The CDR3 is made up of 15 amino acids. CDR3 residues: CASSHATGKNEKLFF. The CDR3 DNA reads TGCGCCAGCAGCCACGCGACAGGCAAGAATGAAAAACTGTTTTTT.

The CDR3 is CASTEALGGGYTF. CDR3 coding DNA: TGTGCCAGCACCGAAGCGTTAGGGGGAGGCTACACCTTC. V gene TRBV28 combines with J gene TRBJ1-2; possible D gene TRBD1, 6 bases. From germline, CDR1 is MDHEN and CDR2 SYDVKM. Trimming removed 7 bases at V and 8 bases at J, with 17 bases between. The length of the CDR3 is 13 residues.

The J gene is TRBJ1-6, the V gene TRBV5-6; D not resolved. The CDR3 has 14 amino acids. Germline V gene data show CDR1 as SGHDT and CDR2 as YYEEEE. The V gene lost 1 base and the J gene lost 14 bases, with 16 bases spanning the gap. CDR3 bases: TGTGCCAGCAGCTTGTTGCGGGGATTTAAAGCCCTCCACTTT. It specifies CASSLLRGFKALHF.

V is TRBV5-4 and J is TRBJ1-2; a possible D gene is TRBD1 (5 bases). Between the trimmed V and J ends, which lost 3 bases and 8 bases, there was a span of 14 bases. The CDR3 is 13 amino acids. CDR1 and CDR2 from the germline V gene are SGHNT and YYREEE (reference sequence). CDR3 in amino acids: CASSSIRGEGYTF. The CDR3, as DNA: TGTGCCAGCAGCTCCATTAGGGGTGAAGGCTACACCTTC.

The chain employs TRBV5-1 and TRBJ1-4, with 10 bases that match TRBD1. Germline V gene sequence: CDR1 SGHRS, CDR2 YFSETQ. The V segment lost 0 bases and the J segment 8 bases; nucleotides outside the gene matches: 1. The CDR3 runs to 14 residues. The CDR3 loop reads CASSLGQGAEKLFF. CDR3 nucleotide sequence: TGCGCCAGCAGCTTGGGACAGGGGGCGGAAAAACTGTTTTTT.

The gene calls are TRBV5-8 and TRBJ1-5; D is unclear. The CDR3 length is 12 residues. Trimming cost V 4 bases and J 5 bases, with 7 bases left between them. Germline lookup yields CDR1 SGHTS and CDR2 YDEGEE. DNA for the CDR3: TGTGCCAGCAGCCTGACGGATCAGCCCCAGCATTTT. This gives the protein CASSLTDQPQHF.

Only a few counts were recorded for this clone. V gene TRBV27 combines with J gene TRBJ2-7; D possibly corresponds to TRBD2 (5 bases). Germline loops: CDR1 MNHEY, CDR2 SMNVEV (reference sequence). The V end was cut by 6 bases, the J end by 0 bases, with 15 bases between. The CDR3 consists of 15 residues. CDR3: CASRRSEGYSYEQYF. CDR3 DNA: TGTGCCAGCAGGCGGAGCGAGGGTTACTCCTACGAGCAGTACTTC.

V and J are TRBV7-9 and TRBJ1-2, with 8 positions matching TRBD1. The CDR3 spans 18 residues. V dropped 2 bases and J dropped 3; count of bases not matched to a gene: 14. Germline V gene lookup returns CDR1 SEHNR and CDR2 FQNEAQ (reference sequence). Here the CDR3 DNA reads TGTGCCAGCAGCTTATTTCCCTACGAGGGACAGGAGGACTATGGCTACACCTTC. Encoded protein: CASSLFPYEGQEDYGYTF.

The rearrangement links TRBV5-8 to TRBJ2-5, with a weak D call TRBD2 (5 bases). The ends were cut back, 4 bases at V and 6 bases at J, with 19 bases in the middle. The CDR3 extends over 15 amino acids. The germline gives CDR1 SGHTS, CDR2 YDEGEE. Here the CDR3 DNA reads TGTGCCAGCAGCCGACCGGGATTAGACTCTAAGACCCAGTACTTC. Its protein product is CASSRPGLDSKTQYF.

J is TRBJ2-1 and V is TRBV7-3; D possibly corresponds to TRBD2 (7 bases). The germline V and J ends were trimmed by 5 bases and 9 bases, with 20 bases remaining between them. This CDR3 has 15 residues. Germline V gives CDR1 SGHTA, CDR2 FQGTGA. CDR3 in DNA: TGTGCCAGCAGCAAAGAGGGGGGGCTGTCGGGTGAGCAGTTCTTC. Translating it yields CASSKEGGLSGEQFF.

The rearrangement links TRBV18 to TRBJ2-5; 8 nucleotides match TRBD2. The germline CDR1 and CDR2 sequences are KGHSH and LQKENI. The CDR3 is 15 amino acids. Unmatched junction bases numbered 4, after V lost 2 bases and J lost 2 bases. The CDR3 nucleotides read TGTGCCAGCTCACCAGCGGGGGGACAACAAGAGACCCAGTACTTC. This gives the protein CASSPAGGQQETQYF.

This clone was seen a few times. The chain combines TRBV19 with TRBJ2-7; no firm D call. This CDR3 comprises 13 residues. With 1 base removed from V and 4 bases from J, the gap between germline ends came to 8 bases. Germline values: CDR1 LNHDA, CDR2 SQIVND (reference sequence). The CDR3 DNA follows: TGTGCCAGTAGTATAGCGACCTCTTACGAGCAGTACTTC. This codes for CASSIATSYEQYF. Supplemented by reference TRBV19 and TRBJ2-7, the full variable domain reads DGGITQSPKYLFRKEGQNVTLSCEQNLNHDAMYWYRQDPGQGLRLIYYSQIVNDFQKGDIAEGYSVSREKKESFPLTVTSAQKNPTAFYLCASSIATSYEQYFGPGTRLTVT.

The chain has TRBV6-5 and TRBJ1-5; weak D call: TRBD1 (5 bases). The germline gives CDR1 MNHEY, CDR2 SVGAGI. The CDR3 contains 13 residues. The V and J ends lost 5 bases and 3 bases respectively, with 8 bases between them. CDR3 bases: TGTGCCAGCAGTGGGGGGTTCAATCAGCCCCAGCATTTT. This codes for CASSGGFNQPQHF.

The chain employs TRBV10-1 and TRBJ2-7; 7 bases fit TRBD1. In germline, CDR1 is WNHNN, CDR2 SYGVQD (reference sequence). The CDR3 contains 13 residues. V lost 7 bases to trimming and J lost 6 bases; unmatched junction nucleotides: 9. In DNA form, the CDR3 reads TGCGCCAGCACCGCCGGGACAGCCGGCGAGCAGTACTTC. Encoded protein: CASTAGTAGEQYF.

This chain joins TRBV30 and TRBJ2-1; possible D gene TRBD2, 7 bases. The germline V and J ends were trimmed by 5 bases and 9 bases, with 20 bases remaining between them. The germline gives CDR1 GTSNPN, CDR2 SVGIG (reference sequence). The CDR3 length is 14 residues. DNA for the CDR3: TGTGCCTGGGTCTCGTGGGGGGGCCTCGGTGAGCAGTTCTTC. Translated: CAWVSWGGLGEQFF.

The J gene is TRBJ2-3, the V gene TRBV6-1; TRBD1 aligns across 10 bases. V was clipped by 2 bases and J by 0 bases; unmatched bases: 8. This CDR3 has 18 amino acids. Germline CDR1 MNHNS, CDR2 SASEGT. CDR3 protein: CASSEQIGTGASTDTQYF. DNA of the CDR3: TGTGCCAGCAGTGAACAGATCGGGACAGGGGCGAGCACAGATACGCAGTATTTT.